This TCR beta chain was identified during a study of cytomegalovirus exposure and HLA in healthy donors. Concerning this clone itself: The antigen remains undetermined.

Looked up from germline, CDR1 is SGHAT and CDR2 is FQNNGV. V was trimmed by 0 bases and J by 4 bases, leaving 3 bases between them. This CDR3 spans 12 amino acids. Study-level results: Cytomegalovirus-associated TCR beta chains were listed, numbering roughly 150. The classifier reportedly diagnosed cytomegalovirus status with high specificity and sensitivity.

The data were produced by immunoSEQ multiplex PCR, yet TCRdb's version contains in-frame clones alone and is incomplete. The sample records about 69,000 clones, approximately 94% being singletons. The genes are TRBV11-2 and TRBJ1-2; D remains unclear. Material: PBMCs. The receptor's source is a young woman in good health and CMV-seronegative. The CDR3 DNA reads TGTGCCAGCAGCTTAGAGAGCTATGGCTACACCTTC. Translating gives CASSLESYGYTF.